Listed here are 24 T cell receptor beta chains from one sample, sequenced in a study of OX40 agonist ivuxolimab in advanced cancers. TCRdb keeps only in-frame clones here, not all; method: immunoSEQ multiplex PCR. The sample gives roughly 29,000 clones, 90% to 95% of which show up once; roughly a tenth is in the top ten. The sequencing used CD4+ or CD8+ T cells sorted from blood, collected in a trial of the OX40 agonist ivuxolimab. These receptor sequences come from an adult with an advanced solid tumor such as melanoma, head and neck, liver or kidney cancer.

The chain is built from TRBV5-6 and TRBJ1-6; D is unclear. Germline V gene data show CDR1 as SGHDT and CDR2 as YYEEEE. V lost 0 bases and J 4 bases, leaving 5 bases between the germline ends. This CDR3 has 14 amino acids. For the CDR3, the DNA is TGTGCCAGCAGCTTGGATGGGTATAATTCACCCCTCCACTTT. Translating gives CASSLDGYNSPLHF.

This rearrangement joins TRBV7-9 to TRBJ1-3; the D is unclear. Trimming took 4 bases from V and 4 from J, leaving 8 bases between them. The CDR3 spans 13 residues. Per the germline V gene, CDR1 is SEHNR and CDR2 is FQNEAQ (reference sequence). This CDR3 reads CASSSSVGNTIYF. CDR3 nucleotide sequence: TGTGCCAGCAGCTCTAGTGTAGGAAACACCATATATTTT.

The J gene is TRBJ1-1, the V gene TRBV11-2; possibly TRBD1 for D (6 bases). The CDR3 is 15 amino acids. From germline, CDR1 is SGHAT and CDR2 FQNNGV. V lost 6 bases to trimming and J lost 6 bases, with 20 bases between them. CDR3 sequence: CASRQGRWGAAEAFF. CDR3 coding DNA: TGTGCCAGCAGGCAAGGGCGGTGGGGGGCCGCTGAAGCTTTCTTT.

V usage is TRBV27 and J usage is TRBJ2-7, with 9 bases matching TRBD2. Trimming removed 6 bases from V and 4 bases from J; junction bases left unmatched: 10. Germline lookup yields CDR1 MNHEY and CDR2 SMNVEV (reference sequence). The CDR3 extends over 15 amino acids. For the CDR3, the DNA is TGTGCCAGCAGCCTAGTAGGCGGGAGGGTTTACGAGCAGTACTTC. Translation: CASSLVGGRVYEQYF.

The chain links TRBV9 to TRBJ2-1, with D maybe TRBD1 (6 bases). Germline-derived CDR1 and CDR2 are SGDLS and YYNGEE. Trimming pared 6 bases from V and 7 bases from J, leaving 8 bases between. The CDR3 is 11 amino acids. DNA of the CDR3: TGTGCCAGCAATCAGGGGAATGAGCAGTTCTTC. Translation gives CASNQGNEQFF.

The chain has TRBV6-5 and TRBJ2-7; D unresolved. CDR1 MNHEY and CDR2 SVGAGI come from the germline V gene. Trimming pared 4 bases from V and 7 bases from J, leaving 8 bases between. The length of the CDR3 is 11 residues. CDR3: CASSSAVEQYF. The CDR3 bases are TGTGCCAGCAGTTCCGCGGTAGAGCAGTACTTC.

The V and J genes are TRBV6-1 and TRBJ1-1; D call uncertain. The CDR3 is 10 amino acids. Per germline, CDR1 MNHNS and CDR2 SASEGT. V gave up 5 bases and J gave up 4 bases, with 2 bases separating them. The CDR3 region is CASSPTEAFF. The CDR3 nucleotides are TGTGCCAGCAGTCCCACTGAAGCTTTCTTT.

By sample fraction, this clone is medium-sized. V is TRBV7-2 and J is TRBJ2-2; D is possibly TRBD1 or TRBD2 (5 bases each). Germline V gene lookup returns CDR1 SGHTA and CDR2 FQGNSA. V was cut by 5 bases and J by 2 bases, with 18 bases left in between. The CDR3 totals 17 residues. In nucleotides, the CDR3 is TGTGCCAGCAGCATACCCGCCGGGACCGCTAACACCGGGGAGCTGTTTTTT. This sequence encodes CASSIPAGTANTGELFF.

V gene TRBV10-3 combines with J gene TRBJ1-5, with a weak D call TRBD1 (5 bases). The CDR3 extends over 15 amino acids. V dropped 0 bases and J dropped 4 bases, with 10 bases sitting between them. In germline, CDR1 is ENHRY, CDR2 SYGVKD. CDR3 sequence (DNA): TGTGCCATCAGTGAGTCTGGGGACTTAAATCAGCCCCAGCATTTT. Its translation: CAISESGDLNQPQHF.

This chain uses TRBV5-5 with TRBJ1-2; 7 bases fit TRBD1. With 0 bases clipped from V and 8 bases from J, the junction kept 13 bases outside the gene matches. CDR3 size: 16 residues. The germline V gene encodes CDR1 SGHKS and CDR2 YYEKEE (reference sequence). CDR3 nucleotide sequence: TGTGCCAGCAGCTTGGACCCCACACAGGGGAAGATCGGCTACACCTTC. It specifies CASSLDPTQGKIGYTF.

This chain joins TRBV5-6 and TRBJ1-1; no reliable D call. This CDR3 comprises 14 residues. Germline-derived CDR1 and CDR2 are SGHDT and YYEEEE. V lost 1 base and J lost 4, with 11 bases in between. The CDR3 nucleotides read TGTGCCAGCAGCTTGTTGGGAGTAGGCACTGAAGCTTTCTTT. Protein sequence: CASSLLGVGTEAFF.

The rearrangement uses TRBV4-3 and TRBJ2-7; a possible D gene is TRBD1 (6 bases). Germline V gene lookup returns CDR1 LGHNA and CDR2 YSLEER. V lost 3 bases and J 3 bases, leaving 15 bases between the germline ends. This CDR3 is 15 amino acids long. CDR3 sequence reads: CASSQLRQAYYEQYF. The DNA for the CDR3 is TGCGCCAGCAGCCAGTTGCGACAGGCCTACTACGAGCAGTACTTC.

The chain joins TRBV2 to TRBJ1-6; unclear D gene. Trimming stripped 3 bases from V and 7 bases from J, with 10 bases between. The CDR3 loop spans 14 amino acids. Germline assignment: CDR1 SNHLY and CDR2 FYNNEI. Written as DNA, the CDR3 is TGTGCCAGCAGTGATCAGGCTCCAAATTCACCCCTCCACTTT. Its protein is CASSDQAPNSPLHF.

The rearrangement links TRBV4-1 to TRBJ1-1; D gene unclear. Germline V gene lookup returns CDR1 MGHRA and CDR2 YSYEKL. V lost 1 base and J 0 bases, leaving 3 bases between the germline ends. This CDR3 is built from 13 residues. CDR3 region: CASSQVVNTEAFF. CDR3 sequence (DNA): TGCGCCAGCAGCCAAGTAGTGAACACTGAAGCTTTCTTT.

The genes are TRBV29-1 and TRBJ2-1; D gene uncertain. Trimming took 7 bases from V and 5 from J, leaving 9 bases between them. Germline V gene lookup returns CDR1 SQVTM and CDR2 ANQGSEA. This CDR3 contains 11 residues. As DNA, the CDR3 is TGCAGCGCACTCCGGGACAATGAGCAGTTCTTC. Encoded protein: CSALRDNEQFF.

This rearrangement joins TRBV7-2 to TRBJ2-5, with D perhaps being TRBD1 or TRBD2 (6 bases each). The CDR3 contains 19 residues. Trimming shortened V by 5 bases and J by 1 base, and 26 bases separated the two germline ends. From germline, CDR1 is SGHTA and CDR2 FQGNSA. CDR3 bases: TGTGCCAGCAGCCACAGCTCAGTTCCCAGGTGGGGGGCCCAAGAGACCCAGTACTTC. It encodes CASSHSSVPRWGAQETQYF.

The chain is built from TRBV7-6 and TRBJ2-1, with TRBD1 matching over 8 bases. Germline V lookup: CDR1 SGHVS, CDR2 FNYEAQ. The CDR3 is 15 residues long. V lost 8 bases, J lost 5 bases, and 11 bases stayed unmatched. The CDR3 region has the DNA TGTGCCAGCTCCCTCGCCAGGGGGCGCGACAATGAGCAGTTCTTC. Its protein is CASSLARGRDNEQFF.

The V and J genes are TRBV29-1 and TRBJ2-5, with 7 bases lining up with TRBD1. Unmatched junction bases numbered 8, after V lost 3 bases and J lost 1 base. The V gene's germline CDR1 is SQVTM and CDR2 ANQGSEA. There are 15 residues in the CDR3. CDR3 amino acids: CSVDALGDSQETQYF. CDR3 coding DNA: TGCAGCGTTGATGCCCTCGGGGACAGCCAAGAGACCCAGTACTTC.

V is TRBV28 and J is TRBJ1-3; TRBD1 matches at 9 bases. With the DNA end fitting TRBJ2-2 better, the J assignment may be wrong. Per the germline V gene, CDR1 is MDHEN and CDR2 is SYDVKM. The CDR3 spans 15 residues. The DNA for the CDR3 is TGTGCCAGCCGGTCCGGGACAGGGCTCACCGGGGAGCTGTTTTTT. Translated: CASRSGTGLTGELFF.

The chain uses TRBV27 and TRBJ2-3, with D possibly matching TRBD2 (5 bases). The CDR3 length is 14 residues. Germline assignment: CDR1 MNHEY and CDR2 SMNVEV (reference sequence). V dropped 5 bases and J dropped 4 bases, with 13 bases sitting between them. The CDR3 region has the DNA TGTGCCAGCAGTCCGCTCCCTAGCCCAGATACGCAGTATTTT. Translation gives CASSPLPSPDTQYF.

J is TRBJ2-2 and V is TRBV5-1; no clear D. The CDR3 contains 13 residues. The germline gives CDR1 SGHRS, CDR2 YFSETQ. Trimming stripped 0 bases from V and 6 bases from J, with 6 bases between. The DNA of the CDR3 is TGCGCCAGCAGCTTGGATGTGTCCGGGGAGCTGTTTTTT. Amino acids: CASSLDVSGELFF.

Only one count was recorded for this clone. V is TRBV5-4 and J is TRBJ2-7; a weak D match, TRBD2 (6 bases). Per germline, CDR1 SGHNT and CDR2 YYREEE (reference sequence). V lost 1 base and J 3 bases, leaving 11 bases between the germline ends. The CDR3 has 14 residues. CDR3 amino acids: CASSLTLAGYEQYF. The CDR3 nucleotides read TGTGCCAGCAGCTTGACACTAGCTGGCTACGAGCAGTACTTC.

The V and J genes are TRBV5-6 and TRBJ1-2; D is unresolved. The CDR3 is made up of 13 amino acids. V lost 3 bases and J lost 9, with 15 bases in between. In germline, CDR1 is SGHDT, CDR2 YYEEEE. The chain's CDR3 is CASSSGLTRSYTF. The CDR3 DNA reads as TGTGCCAGCAGCTCCGGACTGACAAGGAGCTACACCTTC.

The chain is built from TRBV11-2 and TRBJ2-1; 7 bases are shared with TRBD2. Germline-derived CDR1 and CDR2 are SGHAT and FQNNGV. The junction had 10 bases not matched to a gene; V was cut back by 5 bases and J by 3 bases. The CDR3 is made up of 16 amino acids. CDR3 amino acids: CASSDTGRTSYNEQFF. Written as DNA, the CDR3 is TGTGCCAGCAGCGATACCGGAAGGACTAGCTACAATGAGCAGTTCTTC.